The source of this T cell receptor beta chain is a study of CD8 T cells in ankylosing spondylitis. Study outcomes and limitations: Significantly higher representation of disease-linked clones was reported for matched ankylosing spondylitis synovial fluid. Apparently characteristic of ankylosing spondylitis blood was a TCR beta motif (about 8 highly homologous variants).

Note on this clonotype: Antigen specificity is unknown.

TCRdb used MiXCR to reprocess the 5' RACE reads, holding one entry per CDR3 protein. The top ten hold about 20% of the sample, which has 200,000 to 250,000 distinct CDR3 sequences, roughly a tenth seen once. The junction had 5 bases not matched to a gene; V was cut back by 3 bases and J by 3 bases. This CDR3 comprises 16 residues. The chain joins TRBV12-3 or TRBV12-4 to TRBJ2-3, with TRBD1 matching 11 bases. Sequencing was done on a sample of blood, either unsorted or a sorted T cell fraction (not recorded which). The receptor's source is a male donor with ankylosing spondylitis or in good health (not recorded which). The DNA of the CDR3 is TGTGCCAGCAGTTTCGGGGGGACAGGGGGAACAGATACGCAGTATTTT. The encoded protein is CASSFGGTGGTDTQYF.